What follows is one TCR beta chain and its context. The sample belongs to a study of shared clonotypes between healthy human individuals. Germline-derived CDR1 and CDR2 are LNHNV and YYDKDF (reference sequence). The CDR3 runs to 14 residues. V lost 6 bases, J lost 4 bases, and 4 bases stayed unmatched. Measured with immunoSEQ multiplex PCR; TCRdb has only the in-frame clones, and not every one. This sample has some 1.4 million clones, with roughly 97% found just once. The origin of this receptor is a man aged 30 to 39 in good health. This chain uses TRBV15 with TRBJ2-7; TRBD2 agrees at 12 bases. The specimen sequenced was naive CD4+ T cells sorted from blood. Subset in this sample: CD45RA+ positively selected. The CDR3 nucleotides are TGTGCCACCAGACTAGCGGGAGGAAGGTACGAGCAGTACTTC. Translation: CATRLAGGRYEQYF.